This T cell receptor beta chain is drawn from a study of blood T cell repertoires in COVID-19. Background on the study: COVID-19 samples from acute and convalescent phases originated in the United States, Italy and Spain. T cells, B-cell-depleted T cells, or PBMCs supplied cDNA or gDNA.

For this clone: As the CDR3 is not closed by the conserved phenylalanine or tryptophan, this likely results from a read error. Because the CDR3's place on the DNA is in doubt, the DNA is left out and the CDR3 is given as listed by TCRdb.

The CDR3 region is 11 residues in length, termini included. Germline CDR1 GTSNPN, CDR2 SVGIG (reference sequence). The authors' processing: For nucleated cells, counts were estimated from reference gene primer amplification. The assay was immunoSEQ multiplex PCR, and TCRdb's table has in-frame clones only and misses some. The V and J calls and clone size come from that table; D and trimming were worked out from the DNA. The profile covers around 300,000 clones, with 85% to 90% appearing a single time and around 4% taken by the ten largest. The chain recombines TRBV30 with TRBJ1-2. The sequenced sample was peripheral blood. The sequence was obtained from a woman aged 50 to 65 with active or convalescent COVID-19. CDR3: CAWSVAGVVSL.